The source of this TCR beta chain is a study of blood T cell repertoires in COVID-19. Across the study: Samples representing acute and convalescent COVID-19 were sourced from the United States, Italy and Spain. Sources were T cells, B-cell-depleted T cells, or PBMCs; the material itself was cDNA or gDNA.

TCRdb's table, derived via immunoSEQ multiplex PCR, lists solely in-frame clones and lacks some. The table has around 260,000 clones, more than 75% seen once. Germline V gives CDR1 SGDLS, CDR2 YYNGEE. V dropped 2 bases and J dropped 3; count of bases not matched to a gene: 13. The CDR3 length is 18 residues. The J gene is TRBJ1-2, the V gene TRBV9; 10 bases map to TRBD1. The receptor's source is a middle-aged man who had recovered from COVID-19. Input material: peripheral blood. CDR3 DNA sequence: TGTGCCAGCAGCGTGCTCCCCGCCGCCGGGACAGGGGACTATGGCTACACCTTC. Its protein is CASSVLPAAGTGDYGYTF. Full variable domain (rest looked up from reference TRBV9 and TRBJ1-2): DSGVTQTPKHLITATGQRVTLRCSPRSGDLSVYWYQQSLDQGLQFLIQYYNGEERAKGNILERFSAQQFPDLHSELNLSSLELGDSALYFCASSVLPAAGTGDYGYTFGSGTRLTVV.